The source of this TCR beta chain is a study of blood T cell repertoires in COVID-19. Germline V gene data show CDR1 as SEHNR and CDR2 as FQNEAQ (reference sequence). The CDR3 contains 15 residues. Trimming removed 4 bases from V and 7 bases from J, with 20 bases in between. Sequenced by immunoSEQ multiplex PCR; TCRdb stores in-frame clones only, minus some. The table has roughly 200,000 clones, around 82% seen once; the top ten hold roughly 8.6%. The receptor was isolated from a man aged 40-50 years with active or convalescent COVID-19. This chain joins TRBV7-9 and TRBJ2-7; tentatively, D is TRBD2 (5 bases). The sequenced sample was peripheral blood. CDR3 sequence (DNA): TGTGCCAGCAGCTCACGATACCTCGAATCGGGGGAGCAGTACTTC. Its protein is CASSSRYLESGEQYF.